This T cell receptor beta chain originates from a study of cytomegalovirus exposure and HLA in healthy donors. Study-level background: Early released data had tens of millions of unique TCRs, all coming from HLA-typed donors.

In the PCR, 60 Vbeta and 13 Jbeta primers were used. Produced via immunoSEQ multiplex PCR; TCRdb's table is partial and in-frame only. The table counts over 65,000 clones; 1.1% lies in the top ten. V was trimmed by 3 bases and J by 8 bases, leaving 13 bases between them. This CDR3 spans 13 amino acids. The clonotype comes from a woman aged 30 to 39 in good health and CMV-seronegative. The chain joins TRBV23-1 to TRBJ1-2; no clear D. TRBV23-1 is assigned to the ORF class and has an uncertain function. The sample was PBMCs. The CDR3 bases are TGCGCCAGCAGTCACCTCGACGCAGGCGGCTACACCTTC. It yields the protein CASSHLDAGGYTF.